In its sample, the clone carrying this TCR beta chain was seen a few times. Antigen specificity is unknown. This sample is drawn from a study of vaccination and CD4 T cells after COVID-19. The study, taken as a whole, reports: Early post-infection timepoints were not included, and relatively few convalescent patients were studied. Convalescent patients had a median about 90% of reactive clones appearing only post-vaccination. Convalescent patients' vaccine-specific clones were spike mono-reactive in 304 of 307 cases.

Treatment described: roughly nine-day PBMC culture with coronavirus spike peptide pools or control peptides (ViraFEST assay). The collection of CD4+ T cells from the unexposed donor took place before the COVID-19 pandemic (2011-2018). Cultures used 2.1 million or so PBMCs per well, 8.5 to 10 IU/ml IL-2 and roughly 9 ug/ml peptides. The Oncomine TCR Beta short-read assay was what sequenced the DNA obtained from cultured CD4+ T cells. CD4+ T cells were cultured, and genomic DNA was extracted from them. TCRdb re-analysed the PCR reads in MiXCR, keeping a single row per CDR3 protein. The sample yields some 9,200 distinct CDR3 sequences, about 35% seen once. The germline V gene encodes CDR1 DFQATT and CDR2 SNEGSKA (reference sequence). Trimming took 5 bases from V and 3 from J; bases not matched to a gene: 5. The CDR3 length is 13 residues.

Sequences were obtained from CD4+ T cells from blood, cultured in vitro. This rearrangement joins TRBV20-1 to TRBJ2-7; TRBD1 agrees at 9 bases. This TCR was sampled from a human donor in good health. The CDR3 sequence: CSAYPGQGYEQYF. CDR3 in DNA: TGCAGTGCTTATCCGGGACAGGGCTACGAGCAGTACTTC.